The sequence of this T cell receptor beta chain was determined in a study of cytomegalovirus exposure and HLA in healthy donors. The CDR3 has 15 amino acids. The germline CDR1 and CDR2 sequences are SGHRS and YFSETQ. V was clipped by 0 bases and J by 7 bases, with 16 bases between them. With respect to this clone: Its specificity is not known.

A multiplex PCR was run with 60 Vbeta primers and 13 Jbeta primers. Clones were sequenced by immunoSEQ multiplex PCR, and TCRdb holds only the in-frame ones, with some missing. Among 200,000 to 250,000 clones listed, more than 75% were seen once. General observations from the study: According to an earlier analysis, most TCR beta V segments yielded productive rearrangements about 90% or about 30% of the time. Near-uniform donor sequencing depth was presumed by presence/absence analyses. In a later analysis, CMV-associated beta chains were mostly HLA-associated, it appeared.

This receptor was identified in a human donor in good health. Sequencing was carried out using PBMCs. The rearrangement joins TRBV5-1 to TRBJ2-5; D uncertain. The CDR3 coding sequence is TGCGCCAGCAGCTTGGCCGTAAGCGTTTCGGCGACCCAGTACTTC. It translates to CASSLAVSVSATQYF.